Shown below are 23 T cell receptor beta chains from a single sample sequenced in a study of blood T cell repertoires in COVID-19. Only in-frame clones appear in the TCRdb table, and some are missing; sequencing was by immunoSEQ multiplex PCR. The sample holds a few hundred thousand clones, about 81% seen once. Sequenced sample: PBMCs or T cells enriched from blood (not recorded which). These receptors came from a man aged 35 to 55 who had recovered from COVID-19.

The chain carries TRBV3-1 (or the pseudogene TRBV3-2) and TRBJ2-7; 8 nucleotides match TRBD1. The CDR3 consists of 16 residues. V trimming: 4 bases; J trimming: 5 bases; junction bases outside the gene matches: 13. Germline assignment: CDR1 LGHDT and CDR2 YNNKEL (reference sequence). CDR3 sequence reads: CASSPRRTDRVHEQYF. CDR3 nucleotides: TGTGCCAGCAGCCCCCGAAGGACGGACAGGGTCCACGAGCAGTACTTC.

The rearrangement uses TRBV5-1 and TRBJ2-7, with D possibly TRBD1 on 5 matching bases. Germline V gene lookup returns CDR1 SGHRS and CDR2 YFSETQ. Trimming took off 7 bases at V and 2 bases at J, with 13 bases between the two ends. This CDR3 has 13 residues. CDR3 residues: CASGRTQAYEQYF. As DNA, the CDR3 is TGCGCCAGCGGGCGGACACAAGCCTACGAGCAGTACTTC.

The chain has TRBV19 and TRBJ1-3; TRBD1 is a possible D gene (5 bases). Germline V gene data show CDR1 as LNHDA and CDR2 as SQIVND (reference sequence). The CDR3 consists of 15 residues. The V end lost 8 bases, the J end lost 0 bases, and 14 bases lay between the germline ends. As DNA, the CDR3 is TGTGCCAGTCACAGGTCACCCAGCTCTGGAAACACCATATATTTT. Residues: CASHRSPSSGNTIYF.

V and J are TRBV7-8 and TRBJ1-2, with TRBD1 matching over 7 bases. This CDR3 has 16 residues. V shed 5 bases and J 9 bases; nucleotides not matched to a gene: 18. Germline V lookup: CDR1 SGHVS, CDR2 FQNEAQ. The CDR3 nucleotides are TGTGCCAGCAGCCTCTTCTTGGACAGGCCAGCTATTAGCTACACCTTC. Its protein is CASSLFLDRPAISYTF.

V usage is TRBV6-6 and J usage is TRBJ1-5, with 7 nucleotides matching TRBD1. The junction had 8 bases not matched to a gene; V was cut back by 6 bases and J by 3 bases. Germline V gene sequence: CDR1 MNHNY, CDR2 SVGAGI (reference sequence). The CDR3 extends over 15 amino acids. CDR3 sequence reads: CASRVATGDNQPQHF. The CDR3, as DNA: TGTGCCAGCAGGGTGGCTACAGGGGACAATCAGCCCCAGCATTTT.

This rearrangement joins TRBV2 to TRBJ1-2; 7 bases agree with TRBD1. This CDR3 region has 15 residues. Germline assignment: CDR1 SNHLY and CDR2 FYNNEI. The trim removed 7 bases at V and 2 bases at J, leaving 10 bases unmatched. CDR3: CASKVGDRANYGYTF. The CDR3, as DNA: TGTGCCAGCAAGGTCGGCGACAGGGCAAACTATGGCTACACCTTC.

CDR3 sequence (DNA): TGTGCCTGGAGCGTGCTAGCGGGAGGGCCCTCTGGCTACAATGAGCAGTTCTTC. Its translation is CAWSVLAGGPSGYNEQFF. V is TRBV30 and J is TRBJ2-1; 12 positions agree with TRBD2. Germline CDR1 and CDR2: GTSNPN and SVGIG (reference sequence). V lost 3 bases, J lost 3 bases, and 12 bases stayed unmatched. The CDR3 extends over 18 amino acids. The full variable domain, rest sourced from reference TRBV30 and TRBJ2-1, is SQTIHQWPATLVQPVGSPLSLECTVEGTSNPNLYWYRQAAGRGLQLLFYSVGIGQISSEVPQNLSASRPQDRQFILSSKKLLLSDSGFYLCAWSVLAGGPSGYNEQFFGPGTRLTVL.

In its sample, this clone was seen once. The chain recombines TRBV5-1 with TRBJ1-1, with D uncertain. CDR3 size: 15 residues. Germline CDR1 and CDR2: SGHRS and YFSETQ. V lost 1 base and J 3 bases, leaving 13 bases between the germline ends. The CDR3 region has the DNA TGCGCCAGCAGCTTGACCCCGAGATCGGACACTGAAGCTTTCTTT. The encoded protein is CASSLTPRSDTEAFF.

CDR3 DNA sequence: TGTGCCACCAGTCACACTAGCAATCATAGGGTTGAAGAGACCCAGTACTTC. This codes for CATSHTSNHRVEETQYF. This rearrangement joins TRBV24-1 to TRBJ2-5, with a weak D call TRBD2 (6 bases). The CDR3 has 17 residues. CDR1 KGHDR and CDR2 SFDVKD come from the germline V gene. V lost 6 bases and J lost 3, with 22 bases in between.

The V and J genes are TRBV5-5 and TRBJ2-3; D is undetermined. This CDR3 has 16 amino acids. Germline lookup yields CDR1 SGHKS and CDR2 YYEKEE (reference sequence). Trimming removed 4 bases at V and 3 bases at J, with 18 bases between. CDR3 in amino acids: CASSLVLGPRTDTQYF. The CDR3 coding sequence is TGTGCCAGCAGCCTCGTTCTTGGCCCGAGGACAGATACGCAGTATTTT.

CDR3 region: CASSLQGRHVGTGAGEKLFF. In DNA, the CDR3 is TGTGCCAGCAGTTTACAGGGACGTCATGTGGGGACAGGGGCCGGTGAAAAACTGTTTTTT. The chain employs TRBV27 and TRBJ1-4, with 10 nucleotides matching TRBD1. The CDR3 runs to 20 residues. Germline V lookup: CDR1 MNHEY, CDR2 SMNVEV (reference sequence). The trim removed 2 bases at V and 7 bases at J, leaving 19 bases unmatched. Looking up the rest from reference TRBV27 and TRBJ1-4 gives the full variable domain: EAQVTQNPRYLITVTGKKLTVTCSQNMNHEYMSWYRQDPGLGLRQIYYSMNVEVTDKGDVPEGYKVSRKEKRNFPLILESPSPNQTSLYFCASSLQGRHVGTGAGEKLFFGSGTQLSVL.

The genes are TRBV6-1 and TRBJ1-2; 8 nucleotides line up with TRBD1. Germline CDR1 and CDR2: MNHNS and SASEGT. V lost 0 bases and J lost 0; bases outside the gene matches: 9. The CDR3 consists of 18 residues. CDR3 in amino acids: CASSEAARWTGPNYGYTF. CDR3 DNA sequence: TGTGCCAGCAGTGAAGCAGCTCGGTGGACAGGGCCTAACTATGGCTACACCTTC.

The rearrangement links TRBV6-5 to TRBJ1-5, with 7 nucleotides matching TRBD1. Germline V gene data show CDR1 as MNHEY and CDR2 as SVGAGI. V shed 4 bases, J shed 6 bases, and the junction held 9 bases outside the gene matches. CDR3 length: 15 amino acids. In nucleotides, the CDR3 is TGTGCCAGCAGTTTATCACAGGGGATTGGTCAGCCCCAGCATTTT. Its protein product is CASSLSQGIGQPQHF.

V and J are TRBV24-1 and TRBJ2-3; the D gene is possibly TRBD1 (6 bases). CDR1 and CDR2 (germline): KGHDR, SFDVKD. Between the trimmed V and J ends, which lost 3 bases and 0 bases, there was a span of 9 bases. The CDR3 is 15 amino acids. For the CDR3, the DNA is TGTGCCACCAGTGATACCGGGACAAGCACAGATACGCAGTATTTT. It is translated as CATSDTGTSTDTQYF.

The rearrangement links TRBV3-1 (or the pseudogene TRBV3-2) to TRBJ2-3; 10 bases agree with TRBD2. Looked up from germline, CDR1 is LGHDT and CDR2 is YNNKEL (reference sequence). This CDR3 has 16 residues. V shed 1 base, J shed 3 bases, and the junction held 4 bases outside the gene matches. The CDR3 region is CASSQGASGSTDTQYF. CDR3 DNA sequence: TGTGCCAGCAGCCAAGGGGCTAGCGGGAGTACAGATACGCAGTATTTT.

CDR3 in amino acids: CASRAPGQGLSGANVLTF. As DNA, the CDR3 is TGTGCCAGCAGGGCGCCGGGACAGGGGCTCTCTGGGGCCAACGTCCTGACTTTC. The chain recombines TRBV7-3 with TRBJ2-6; TRBD1 agrees at 10 bases. Germline CDR1 and CDR2: SGHTA and FQGTGA. This CDR3 region has 18 residues. Trimming cost V 6 bases and J 0 bases; bases outside gene matches: 8.

This clone was counted only a few times. The CDR3 protein is CAFGQGVVNTEAFF. CDR3 nucleotides: TGTGCCTTTGGACAGGGGGTCGTGAACACTGAAGCTTTCTTT. This chain uses TRBV30 with TRBJ1-1; 10 bases are shared with TRBD1. Per germline, CDR1 GTSNPN and CDR2 SVGIG (reference sequence). The V and J ends lost 7 bases and 0 bases, in that order; junction bases with no gene match: 5. This CDR3 has 14 amino acids.

The genes are TRBV19 and TRBJ1-1; 10 bases are a match to TRBD1. V lost 5 bases, J lost 11 bases, and 8 bases stayed unmatched. The length of the CDR3 is 13 residues. Germline lookup yields CDR1 LNHDA and CDR2 SQIVND (reference sequence). CDR3 loop: CASSSRQGAFAFF. As DNA, the CDR3 is TGTGCCAGTAGTTCCCGACAGGGGGCATTTGCTTTCTTT.

V is TRBV4-2 and J is TRBJ1-4, with 10 nucleotides matching TRBD1. The ends lost 4 bases at V and 8 bases at J; junction bases unmatched: 13. The CDR3 extends over 17 amino acids. The germline gives CDR1 LGHNA, CDR2 YNFKEQ. CDR3 nucleotide sequence: TGTGCCAGCAGCCTCTCGAGGACAGGGGGTTGGAGGGAAAAACTGTTTTTT. Its translation: CASSLSRTGGWREKLFF.

The rearrangement links TRBV11-2 to TRBJ2-1, with D maybe TRBD2 (7 bases). The length of the CDR3 is 16 residues. Germline CDR1 reads SGHAT; CDR2 reads FQNNGV. The V end was cut by 5 bases, the J end by 6 bases, with 20 bases between. CDR3 residues: CASSPGRGGASNEQFF. For the CDR3, the DNA is TGTGCCAGCAGCCCCGGGAGAGGGGGGGCCAGCAATGAGCAGTTCTTC. The entire variable domain, with the rest obtained from reference TRBV11-2 and TRBJ2-1, is as follows: EAGVAQSPRYKIIEKRQSVAFWCNPISGHATLYWYQQILGQGPKLLIQFQNNGVVDDSQLPKDRFSAERLKGVDSTLKIQPAKLEDSAVYLCASSPGRGGASNEQFFGPGTRLTVL.

This chain connects TRBV5-1 to TRBJ1-1; the D is unclear. The CDR3 is 14 residues long. The V gene's germline CDR1 is SGHRS and CDR2 YFSETQ. The V and J ends lost 4 bases and 2 bases respectively, with 12 bases between them. The CDR3 reads CASSAFGSNTEAFF. The CDR3 nucleotides are TGCGCCAGCAGCGCCTTCGGGAGCAACACTGAAGCTTTCTTT. The full variable domain, its missing parts supplied by reference TRBV5-1 and TRBJ1-1, is KAGVTQTPRYLIKTRGQQVTLSCSPISGHRSVSWYQQTPGQGLQFLFEYFSETQRNKGNFPGRFSGRQFSNSRSEMNVSTLELGDSALYLCASSAFGSNTEAFFGQGTRLTVV.

The chain links TRBV7-9 to TRBJ1-5; no firm D call. V shed 1 base and J shed 10 bases, with 17 bases lying between them. Looked up from germline, CDR1 is SEHNR and CDR2 is FQNEAQ (reference sequence). The CDR3 loop spans 15 amino acids. CDR3 DNA sequence: TGTGCCAGCAGCTTAGGAACCCGGGGTCCGAAACCCCAGCATTTT. It specifies CASSLGTRGPKPQHF.

This chain uses TRBV6-1 with TRBJ1-2, with D maybe TRBD1 (5 bases). CDR1 is MNHNS, CDR2 SASEGT, per germline. V gave up 3 bases and J gave up 10 bases, with 15 bases separating them. This CDR3 spans 13 amino acids. The CDR3 protein is CASSDDSYPIYTF. The CDR3 region has the DNA TGTGCCAGCAGTGACGACAGCTACCCTATCTACACCTTC.